The 24 T cell receptor beta chains below were found in one sample sequenced in a study of brain T cells in children with intractable seizures. TCRdb's table, derived via immunoSEQ multiplex PCR, lists solely in-frame clones and lacks some. The data show about 320,000 clones, over 85% seen once. This sample's time point: blood from clinic visit 5 months post-surgery; TSC patient then seizure free. Sequencing was performed on peripheral blood, taken 4 to 6 months after surgery. The receptors come from a boy less than two years old with tuberous sclerosis and intractable seizures.

The gene calls are TRBV19 and TRBJ2-5; the D gene is possibly TRBD2 (5 bases). The CDR3 covers 15 residues. Between the trimmed V and J ends, which lost 2 bases and 5 bases, there was a span of 15 bases. From germline, CDR1 is LNHDA and CDR2 SQIVND (reference sequence). CDR3 loop: CASSISDLDEETQYF. The CDR3, as DNA: TGTGCCAGTAGTATATCGGACTTAGATGAGGAGACCCAGTACTTC.

This clone was counted a single time. V gene TRBV5-4 combines with J gene TRBJ2-5; the D gene is possibly TRBD1 (6 bases). This CDR3 region has 13 residues. The V end was cut by 5 bases, the J end by 3 bases, with 11 bases between. Germline V gene lookup returns CDR1 SGHNT and CDR2 YYREEE (reference sequence). CDR3 residues: CASRGYREETQYF. The DNA for the CDR3 is TGTGCCAGCAGAGGATACAGGGAAGAGACCCAGTACTTC.

The chain links TRBV27 to TRBJ2-2; 7 nucleotides match TRBD1. Germline V gives CDR1 MNHEY, CDR2 SMNVEV (reference sequence). J was trimmed by 0 bases and V by 4 bases; bases with no gene match: 8. CDR3 length: 17 residues. CDR3 protein: CASSSHRGAANTGELFF. The CDR3 DNA sequence: TGTGCCAGCAGTTCCCACAGGGGAGCGGCGAACACCGGGGAGCTGTTTTTT.

The chain recombines TRBV19 with TRBJ2-1, with D maybe TRBD2 (6 bases). CDR1 and CDR2 from the germline V gene are LNHDA and SQIVND (reference sequence). Trimming removed 5 bases at V and 3 bases at J, with 11 bases between. CDR3 length: 14 amino acids. CDR3 residues: CASSWGDGYNEQFF. CDR3 nucleotide sequence: TGTGCCAGTAGTTGGGGGGACGGCTACAATGAGCAGTTCTTC.

The rearrangement joins TRBV7-6 to TRBJ2-7, with D unresolved. The V gene lost 1 base and the J gene lost 4 bases, with 11 bases spanning the gap. The germline V gene encodes CDR1 SGHVS and CDR2 FNYEAQ. The length of the CDR3 is 14 residues. The CDR3 spells CASSLGGLGYEQYF. CDR3 sequence (DNA): TGTGCCAGCAGCTTAGGCGGCTTGGGTTACGAGCAGTACTTC.

The chain links TRBV2 to TRBJ2-7; 13 nucleotides match TRBD2. Germline values: CDR1 SNHLY, CDR2 FYNNEI. This CDR3 has 15 residues. With V trimmed by 8 bases and J by 7 bases, 11 bases remained unmatched. The DNA of the CDR3 is TGTGCCAGCCCCGGTACTAGCGGGGGGGCGAGTGAGCAGTACTTC. It encodes CASPGTSGGASEQYF.

V and J are TRBV5-1 and TRBJ2-2; 8 bases are shared with TRBD1. The CDR3 covers 14 residues. The germline V gene has CDR1 SGHRS and CDR2 YFSETQ. With 5 bases clipped from V and 3 bases from J, the junction kept 3 bases outside the gene matches. The CDR3 here is CASRPDRDTGELFF. CDR3 coding DNA: TGCGCCAGCAGACCGGACAGGGACACCGGGGAGCTGTTTTTT.

V usage is TRBV3-1 (or the pseudogene TRBV3-2) and J usage is TRBJ2-7; 10 nucleotides align to TRBD2. The CDR3 length is 16 residues. Trimming at V came to 4 bases and at J to 4 bases, leaving 10 bases not matched to a gene. Germline CDR1 is LGHDT and CDR2 is YNNKEL (reference sequence). CDR3 sequence (DNA): TGTGCCAGCAGCCTATTATCTAGCGGGAGTTCTTACGAGCAGTACTTC. Translated: CASSLLSSGSSYEQYF.

The chain couples TRBV5-8 to TRBJ2-5; D is perhaps TRBD2 (5 bases). The CDR3 is made up of 13 amino acids. Germline V gene sequence: CDR1 SGHTS, CDR2 YDEGEE. V was cut by 1 base and J by 5 bases, with 9 bases left in between. CDR3 bases: TGTGCCAGCAGCTTGTCGGGGTTCGAGACCCAGTACTTC. It is translated as CASSLSGFETQYF.

V is TRBV2 and J is TRBJ2-5; D remains ambiguous. Trimming took off 4 bases at V and 5 bases at J, with 11 bases between the two ends. The germline gives CDR1 SNHLY, CDR2 FYNNEI. This CDR3 is 13 amino acids long. The CDR3 DNA is TGTGCCAGCAGTGTCTGGGTCGGGGAGACCCAGTACTTC. Amino acid sequence: CASSVWVGETQYF.

This clone was observed a handful of times. This sequence joins TRBV6-5 and TRBJ1-6; maybe TRBD1 (5 bases). This CDR3 has 13 amino acids. Germline loops: CDR1 MNHEY, CDR2 SVGAGI. In nucleotides, the CDR3 is TGTGCGACCATTGGGACGCCCGGGTTACCCCTCCACTTT. Its protein is CATIGTPGLPLHF.

This clone has a handful of counts. The J gene is TRBJ1-5, the V gene TRBV24-1; possible D gene TRBD1, 5 bases. Per germline, CDR1 KGHDR and CDR2 SFDVKD. The V end lost 2 bases, the J end lost 3 bases, and 10 bases lay between the germline ends. This CDR3 has 15 amino acids. This CDR3 reads CATSDSRAPNQPQHF. CDR3 coding DNA: TGTGCCACCAGTGATTCCAGGGCCCCCAATCAGCCCCAGCATTTT.

The chain couples TRBV10-3 to TRBJ2-2, with a tentative D call TRBD2 (6 bases). The CDR3 spans 17 residues. V was clipped by 1 base and J by 3 bases, with 15 bases between them. CDR1 and CDR2 from the germline V gene are ENHRY and SYGVKD. As DNA, the CDR3 is TGTGCCATCAGTGAGTTCGGGACTTCGAAGTACACCGGGGAGCTGTTTTTT. Its translation: CAISEFGTSKYTGELFF.

The chain uses TRBV4-1 and TRBJ2-7; 7 bases match TRBD2. This CDR3 is built from 16 residues. Trimming took 1 base from V and 1 from J; bases not matched to a gene: 7. CDR1 and CDR2 (germline): MGHRA, YSYEKL. CDR3 DNA sequence: TGCGCCAGCAGCCAAGGTTTGTCTAGCGGATCCTACGAGCAGTACTTC. The encoded protein is CASSQGLSSGSYEQYF.

The chain combines TRBV9 with TRBJ2-1; TRBD2 matches at 7 bases. V was clipped by 4 bases and J by 8 bases; unmatched bases: 3. The CDR3 extends over 12 amino acids. Germline V gene lookup returns CDR1 SGDLS and CDR2 YYNGEE. The CDR3 nucleotides are TGTGCCAGCAGCTCCCTAGCGGATGAGCAGTTCTTC. This codes for CASSSLADEQFF.

The chain recombines TRBV30 with TRBJ2-7; 10 nucleotides line up with TRBD1. This CDR3 spans 11 amino acids. J gave up 7 bases and V 7 bases, and 4 bases lay outside the gene matches. In germline, CDR1 is GTSNPN, CDR2 SVGIG (reference sequence). The CDR3: CAFGQGVEQYF. The CDR3 DNA reads TGTGCCTTTGGACAGGGGGTAGAGCAGTACTTC.

This clone was seen a few times. The rearrangement joins TRBV7-9 to TRBJ1-2; D unresolved. From germline, CDR1 is SEHNR and CDR2 FQNEAQ (reference sequence). Deletions cut 5 bases from V and 0 bases from J, with 7 bases between. The CDR3 is 13 residues long. CDR3 amino acids: CASSTLANYGYTF. The CDR3 DNA follows: TGTGCCAGCAGCACCCTGGCTAACTATGGCTACACCTTC.

The rearrangement links TRBV19 to TRBJ1-2; D call uncertain. The germline CDR1 and CDR2 sequences are LNHDA and SQIVND (reference sequence). This CDR3 has 15 residues. V was shortened by 4 bases and J by 7 bases, with 19 bases between the two germline ends. CDR3 in DNA: TGTGCCAGTAGTACCCGTCTCTCCTCCGGGCCTGGCTACACCTTC. Translation gives CASSTRLSSGPGYTF.

This chain uses TRBV18 with TRBJ2-7; D not certain. The germline CDR1 and CDR2 sequences are KGHSH and LQKENI. This CDR3 is 14 amino acids long. Trimming shortened V by 4 bases and J by 2 bases, and 12 bases separated the two germline ends. The CDR3 region is CASSRDKTPYEQYF. The DNA for the CDR3 is TGTGCCAGCTCACGTGACAAAACCCCCTACGAGCAGTACTTC.

This chain links TRBV5-1 with TRBJ2-7; 7 nucleotides match TRBD1. Germline-derived CDR1 and CDR2 are SGHRS and YFSETQ. V lost 2 bases and J lost 5; bases outside the gene matches: 7. CDR3 length equals 14 residues. This CDR3 reads CASSLRTGRHEQYF. Here the CDR3 DNA reads TGCGCCAGCAGCTTAAGGACAGGCCGGCACGAGCAGTACTTC.

The gene calls are TRBV4-1 and TRBJ2-7; tentatively, D is TRBD1 or TRBD2 (5 bases each). This CDR3 has 16 residues. V lost 2 bases and J 3 bases, leaving 17 bases between the germline ends. Germline lookup yields CDR1 MGHRA and CDR2 YSYEKL. This chain's CDR3 is CASSQLGAGHRYEQYF. Here the CDR3 DNA reads TGCGCCAGCAGCCAACTTGGGGCGGGCCATCGCTACGAGCAGTACTTC.

The chain links TRBV6-5 to TRBJ1-4; 9 nucleotides match TRBD1. The CDR3 length is 15 residues. Trimming at V came to 10 bases and at J to 2 bases, leaving 8 bases not matched to a gene. Looked up from germline, CDR1 is MNHEY and CDR2 is SVGAGI. This CDR3 is CATSRTGGTNEKLFF. CDR3 DNA: TGTGCCACCTCAAGAACAGGGGGCACTAATGAAAAACTGTTTTTT.

V is TRBV6-5 and J is TRBJ1-4; D call uncertain. Germline CDR1 MNHEY, CDR2 SVGAGI. This CDR3 comprises 13 residues. V was pared by 7 bases and J by 3 bases, with 9 bases between. In nucleotides, the CDR3 is TGTGCCAGCACCACCGATCCTAATGAAAAACTGTTTTTT. As protein: CASTTDPNEKLFF.

This chain joins TRBV13 and TRBJ2-7, with D possibly being TRBD2 (7 bases). CDR3 length: 13 residues. CDR1 PRHDT and CDR2 FYEKMQ come from the germline V gene (reference sequence). The germline V and J ends were trimmed by 4 bases and 6 bases, with 13 bases remaining between them. CDR3 in amino acids: CASSSWGGREQYF. Here the CDR3 DNA reads TGTGCCAGCAGCTCCTGGGGGGGGCGCGAGCAGTACTTC.